This TCR beta chain was observed in a study of CD8 T cells in ankylosing spondylitis. The study's findings and limits: Some motif variants had been reported before (in reactive arthritis synovial fluid and blood). Characteristic, it appeared, of ankylosing spondylitis blood was a TCR beta motif of roughly eight highly homologous variants.

As the method for making TCR beta libraries, quantitative 5'-RACE with molecular barcodes was used. TCRdb redid the calling of the 5' RACE reads with MiXCR, one entry per CDR3 protein. The table includes over 450,000 distinct CDR3 sequences, about 13% detected once. This clonotype has more than one count but fewer than ten. Its matching antigen is unknown. V lost 4 bases and J 6 bases, leaving 16 bases between the germline ends. The CDR3 length is 14 residues. Germline V gene sequence: CDR1 SGHRS, CDR2 YFSETQ. This clonotype originated in a male donor with ankylosing spondylitis. Sequenced: blood, either unsorted or a sorted T cell fraction (not recorded which). The V call is TRBV5-1, the J call TRBJ1-2; D is possibly TRBD1 (6 bases). The CDR3 is CASSQASGANGYTF. In DNA, the CDR3 is TGCGCCAGCAGCCAAGCTTCGGGGGCGAATGGCTACACCTTC.